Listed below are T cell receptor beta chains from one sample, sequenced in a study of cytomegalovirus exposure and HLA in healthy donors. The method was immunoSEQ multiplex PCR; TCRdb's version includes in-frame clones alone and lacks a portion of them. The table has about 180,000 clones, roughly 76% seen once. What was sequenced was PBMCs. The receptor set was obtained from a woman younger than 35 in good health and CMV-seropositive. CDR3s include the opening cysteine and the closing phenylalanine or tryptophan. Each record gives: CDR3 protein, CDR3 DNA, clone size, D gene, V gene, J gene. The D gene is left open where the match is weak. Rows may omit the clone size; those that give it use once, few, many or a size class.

CASSEELGAGNEQFF	TGTGCCAGCAGCGAGGAATTGGGGGCGGGTAATGAGCAGTTCTTC	few	.	TRBV7-8	TRBJ2-1
CASRPYRGQSNQPQHF	TGTGCCAGCAGACCCTACAGGGGGCAGAGCAATCAGCCCCAGCATTTT	.	TRBD1	TRBV28	TRBJ1-5
CAWPITGEAYNEQFF	TGTGCCTGGCCAATTACAGGGGAGGCCTACAATGAGCAGTTCTTC	.	.	TRBV30	TRBJ2-1
CASSEAQGFPPYEQYF	TGCGCCAGCAGTGAGGCGCAGGGCTTTCCACCCTACGAGCAGTACTTC	.	.	TRBV10-1	TRBJ2-7
CAISESGTIPSTPLHF	TGTGCCATCAGTGAGTCGGGGACAATCCCTTCGACGCCCCTCCACTTT	.	.	TRBV10-3	TRBJ1-6
CASSTGEMNTEAFF	TGTGCCAGCAGCACAGGGGAGATGAACACTGAAGCTTTCTTT	.	TRBD1	TRBV2	TRBJ1-1
CASSVTLQQGNEGYTF	TGTGCCAGCAGCGTCACTCTGCAACAGGGTAATGAAGGCTACACCTTC	.	.	TRBV9	TRBJ1-2
CASSSGNYNSPLHF	TGTGCCAGCAGCTCGGGAAACTATAATTCACCCCTCCACTTT	.	.	TRBV5-6	TRBJ1-6
CASSLRDRGLIGYTF	TGTGCCAGCAGTCTCCGGGACAGGGGGCTCATCGGCTACACCTTC	once	TRBD1	TRBV6-5	TRBJ1-2
CASSPNRGAGNTIYF	TGTGCCAGCAGCCCTAACAGGGGTGCTGGAAACACCATATATTTT	.	TRBD1	TRBV7-8	TRBJ1-3
CASSLRTGDNEQFF	TGCGCCAGCAGCTTAAGGACAGGGGACAATGAGCAGTTCTTC	.	TRBD1	TRBV5-1	TRBJ2-1
CASSQWGGIDQPQHF	TGCGCCAGCTCACAATGGGGGGGTATAGACCAGCCCCAGCATTTT	.	.	TRBV5-1	TRBJ1-5
CAISQGVGYGYTF	TGTGCCATTTCACAGGGGGTTGGCTATGGCTACACCTTC	.	TRBD1	TRBV27	TRBJ1-2
CASSGTASGANVLTF	TGTGCCAGCAGCGGGACAGCCTCTGGGGCCAACGTCCTGACTTTC	.	TRBD1	TRBV7-6	TRBJ2-6
CATRDGGNTEAFF	TGTGCCACGCGAGATGGCGGGAACACTGAAGCTTTCTTT	.	.	TRBV10-3	TRBJ1-1
CASSYSRDRAREQYF	TGTGCCAGCAGTTACTCGAGGGACAGGGCGCGGGAGCAGTACTTC	.	TRBD1	TRBV6-5	TRBJ2-7
CASRQTGTGELFF	TGTGCCAGCAGACAGACAGGCACCGGGGAGCTGTTTTTT	few	.	TRBV7-2	TRBJ2-2
CASSSREFGNTIYF	TGTGCCAGCAGTTCCAGGGAATTTGGAAACACCATATATTTT	.	.	TRBV28	TRBJ1-3
CASSLLTGSQPQHF	TGTGCCAGCAGTTTATTAACAGGGAGTCAGCCCCAGCATTTT	.	.	TRBV28	TRBJ1-5
CASSVLASTDTQYF	TGTGCCAGCAGCGTACTAGCTAGCACAGATACGCAGTATTTT	.	.	TRBV6-5	TRBJ2-3
CASSLIAGSSYEQYF	TGTGCCAGCAGCTTAATAGCGGGGAGCTCCTACGAGCAGTACTTC	once	TRBD2	TRBV7-9	TRBJ2-7
CASSGTSGVAEQYF	TGTGCCAGCAGCGGGACTAGCGGGGTAGCCGAGCAGTACTTC	.	TRBD2	TRBV9	TRBJ2-7
CASSPLGNTGELFF	TGTGCCAGCAGCCCCCTCGGGAACACCGGGGAGCTGTTTTTT	.	.	TRBV7-6	TRBJ2-2
CAISGQGYTGELFF	TGTGCCATCAGCGGACAGGGTTACACCGGGGAGCTGTTTTTT	.	TRBD1	TRBV10-3	TRBJ2-2
CASSFRAGANVLTF	TGTGCCAGCAGTTTCCGGGCTGGGGCCAACGTCCTGACTTTC	.	.	TRBV27	TRBJ2-6
CASSSRAGGTDTQYF	TGTGCCAGCAGCTCCCGGGCGGGCGGCACAGATACGCAGTATTTT	.	.	TRBV9	TRBJ2-3
CASSFAGGRGDTQYF	TGTGCCAGCAGCTTTGCGGGGGGGCGAGGAGATACGCAGTATTTT	.	TRBD2	TRBV7-6	TRBJ2-3
CASNRDSLNTGELFF	TGTGCCAGCAATCGCGACAGCCTGAACACCGGGGAGCTGTTTTTT	.	.	TRBV4-2	TRBJ2-2
CASSSEWSEQYF	TGTGCCAGCAGCTCTGAATGGAGCGAGCAGTACTTC	.	.	TRBV7-6	TRBJ2-7
CASSLSVTDDGYTF	TGCGCCAGCAGCTTGTCGGTCACAGACGATGGCTACACCTTC	.	.	TRBV5-1	TRBJ1-2
CSAKTGIGQYF	TGCAGTGCGAAAACAGGGATCGGGCAGTACTTC	.	.	TRBV20-1	TRBJ2-5
CASYSGTPNYGYTF	TGTGCCAGCTACTCGGGAACCCCTAACTATGGCTACACCTTC	.	.	TRBV28	TRBJ1-2
CASSLVLAGAGANGLTF	TGCGCCAGCAGCTTGGTTCTAGCGGGGGCTGGGGCCAACGGCCTGACTTTC	.	TRBD2	TRBV5-1	TRBJ2-6
CASRGLGQGDTEAFF	TGTGCCAGCAGGGGATTGGGACAGGGGGACACTGAAGCTTTCTTT	.	TRBD1	TRBV2	TRBJ1-1
CASSLDRAQEQYF	TGTGCCAGCAGCCTGGACAGGGCGCAAGAGCAGTACTTC	.	TRBD1	TRBV7-6	TRBJ2-7
CASSPPPGRDNTEAFF	TGTGCCAGCTCACCACCCCCGGGGCGGGACAACACTGAAGCTTTCTTT	.	.	TRBV18	TRBJ1-1
CASSSFGTGNYGYTF	TGTGCCAGCAGCTCTTTCGGGACAGGCAACTATGGCTACACCTTC	.	TRBD1	TRBV5-6	TRBJ1-2
CASRVGEDNQPQHF	TGTGCCAGTAGAGTTGGGGAGGACAATCAGCCCCAGCATTTT	.	.	TRBV19	TRBJ1-5
CASSSSRGTEQFF	TGTGCCAGCAGCTCGTCACGGGGGACTGAGCAGTTCTTC	.	.	TRBV7-9	TRBJ2-1
CASSLGGTGVWSEQFF	TGTGCCAGCAGCTTAGGCGGGACAGGGGTCTGGAGTGAGCAGTTCTTC	.	TRBD1	TRBV11-2	TRBJ2-1
CASSLMGTHNEQFF	TGTGCCAGCAGCTTAATGGGGACTCACAATGAGCAGTTCTTC	.	.	TRBV7-3	TRBJ2-1
CASWGSGGPRSRTQYF	TGTGCCAGCTGGGGTAGCGGGGGGCCCCGCTCCCGGACCCAGTACTTC	few	TRBD2	TRBV2	TRBJ2-5
CASSRGTETYEQYF	TGTGCCAGCAGCCGGGGGACAGAGACCTACGAGCAGTACTTC	.	.	TRBV13	TRBJ2-7
CASSLSAGRAYEQYF	TGTGCCAGCAGCTTGTCTGCCGGGAGGGCCTACGAGCAGTACTTC	once	TRBD2	TRBV7-9	TRBJ2-7
CASTELFRGSAGYTF	TGTGCCAGCACCGAACTCTTCAGGGGGAGTGCTGGCTACACCTTC	.	TRBD1	TRBV13	TRBJ1-2
CASSLGGGASDTQYF	TGTGCCAGCAGCTTGGGGGGGGGCGCATCGGATACGCAGTATTTT	.	.	TRBV13	TRBJ2-3